Each of the 20 T cell receptor beta chains below was sequenced from the same sample in a study of cytomegalovirus exposure and HLA in healthy donors (dated by TCRdb to about 2017). Receptor amplification or capture employed the immunoSEQ multiplex PCR assay. The clones in this table, taken by TCRdb from immuneACCESS, are in-frame only. Not every clone is retained; where verified, under half of the shortfall comes from an unresolved V gene, and the cause of the rest is unknown. Here the sample has over 150,000 clones; 85% occur a single time. The ten largest make up around a sixth of the sample. Input material: PBMCs. These receptors came from a man younger than 35 in good health and CMV-seropositive.

The gene calls are TRBV27 and TRBJ2-1; 7 bases align to TRBD1. J was trimmed by 9 bases and V by 6 bases; bases with no gene match: 14. Germline values: CDR1 MNHEY, CDR2 SMNVEV (reference sequence). The CDR3 has 15 amino acids. CDR3 bases: TGTGCCAGCAGACCTGACAAGGGGGCGCTTGGTGAGCAGTTCTTC. Its protein product is CASRPDKGALGEQFF.

The chain employs TRBV7-9 and TRBJ1-5; the D is unclear. The CDR3 runs to 12 residues. Germline loops: CDR1 SEHNR, CDR2 FQNEAQ (reference sequence). Deletions cut 3 bases from V and 6 bases from J, with 6 bases between. CDR3 protein: CASSFSGQPQHF. For the CDR3, the DNA is TGTGCCAGCAGCTTTTCAGGTCAGCCCCAGCATTTT. The whole variable domain, filled in from reference TRBV7-9 and TRBJ1-5, reads DTGVSQNPRHKITKRGQNVTFRCDPISEHNRLYWYRQTLGQGPEFLTYFQNEAQLEKSRLLSDRFSAERPKGSFSTLEIQRTEQGDSAMYLCASSFSGQPQHFGDGTRLSIL.

The chain joins TRBV21-1 to TRBJ2-7; the D call of TRBD1 is as the table states it, not checked on the DNA. TRBV21-1 is listed as a pseudogene. The CDR3 runs 13 residues. This chain's CDR3 is CASSKMPSYEQYF. CDR3 nucleotide sequence: TGTGCCAGCAGCAAAATGCCCAGCTACGAGCAGTACTTC.

The genes are TRBV18 and TRBJ2-1; 7 positions match TRBD2. With 2 bases clipped from V and 5 bases from J, the junction kept 9 bases outside the gene matches. Germline-derived CDR1 and CDR2 are KGHSH and LQKENI. This CDR3 is built from 16 residues. The chain's CDR3 is CASSPDTSAGHNEQFF. In nucleotides, the CDR3 is TGTGCCAGCTCACCAGATACTAGCGCCGGCCACAATGAGCAGTTCTTC.

This sequence joins TRBV27 and TRBJ1-6; 11 bases match TRBD1. Trimming took 6 bases from V and 8 from J; bases not matched to a gene: 21. This CDR3 spans 20 amino acids. Germline CDR1 MNHEY, CDR2 SMNVEV (reference sequence). DNA for the CDR3: TGTGCCAGCAGCGCAACCGGGACAGGGGGAGTTGGTGAGTTGGATTCACCCCTCCACTTT. Its protein is CASSATGTGGVGELDSPLHF.

The chain couples TRBV5-1 to TRBJ1-2; maybe TRBD1 (5 bases). V was cut by 5 bases and J by 2 bases, with 10 bases left in between. The CDR3 runs 13 residues. Germline-derived CDR1 and CDR2 are SGHRS and YFSETQ. The CDR3 spells CASRPPGNYGYTF. The CDR3 coding sequence is TGCGCCAGCAGACCACCAGGGAACTATGGCTACACCTTC.

This chain links TRBV2 with TRBJ2-4, with TRBD2 as a possible D gene (5 bases). Germline V gene sequence: CDR1 SNHLY, CDR2 FYNNEI. V lost 7 bases to trimming and J lost 2 bases, with 15 bases between them. CDR3 size: 15 residues. The CDR3 sequence: CASNGVGDTKNIQYF. CDR3 in DNA: TGTGCCAGCAACGGAGTGGGAGATACCAAAAACATTCAGTACTTC.

V and J are TRBV27 and TRBJ2-6; the D gene is possibly TRBD1 (6 bases). Germline CDR1 reads MNHEY; CDR2 reads SMNVEV (reference sequence). The CDR3 is 20 amino acids. The ends were cut back, 6 bases at V and 4 bases at J, with 28 bases in the middle. The CDR3 sequence: CASSKQAVQGGYSGANVLTF. The CDR3, as DNA: TGTGCCAGCAGCAAACAAGCGGTACAAGGGGGTTATTCGGGGGCCAACGTCCTGACTTTC.

CDR3 coding DNA: TGTGCCAGCAGCAAAACAGGGGTAGGGGAGCCCCAGCATTTT. Its translation is CASSKTGVGEPQHF. V usage is TRBV28 and J usage is TRBJ1-5; 7 nucleotides line up with TRBD1. Germline V gene sequence: CDR1 MDHEN, CDR2 SYDVKM. The CDR3 extends over 14 amino acids. Germline trimming cut 6 bases from V and 8 bases from J; bases unmatched to any gene: 10.

The V and J genes are TRBV27 and TRBJ2-1; D is perhaps TRBD1 (5 bases). CDR3 length: 14 residues. Germline V CDR1 and CDR2: MNHEY, SMNVEV (reference sequence). V lost 4 bases, J lost 5 bases, and 12 bases lay in between. In DNA, the CDR3 is TGTGCCAGCAGTTCCAGGGCCCCCGACAATGAGCAGTTCTTC. It translates to CASSSRAPDNEQFF.

The chain recombines TRBV6-5 with TRBJ1-5; no firm D call. The CDR3 covers 15 residues. The V gene's germline CDR1 is MNHEY and CDR2 SVGAGI. The germline V and J ends were trimmed by 5 bases and 6 bases, with 17 bases remaining between them. The CDR3 region has the DNA TGTGCCAGCAGTCCCGCCGAGGAGGGTAGTCAGCCCCAGCATTTT. Protein sequence: CASSPAEEGSQPQHF.

The genes are TRBV13 and TRBJ1-1; D may be TRBD1 (6 bases). Trimming pared 0 bases from V and 1 base from J, leaving 6 bases between. The germline V gene has CDR1 PRHDT and CDR2 FYEKMQ (reference sequence). This CDR3 is 14 amino acids long. The DNA for the CDR3 is TGTGCCAGCAGCTTAGGGGACAGGAACACTGAAGCTTTCTTT. This encodes CASSLGDRNTEAFF.

This chain joins TRBV19 and TRBJ1-1; a possible D gene is TRBD1 (5 bases). Germline CDR1 and CDR2: LNHDA and SQIVND (reference sequence). CDR3 length: 16 amino acids. The V gene lost 3 bases and the J gene lost 2 bases, with 16 bases spanning the gap. The DNA of the CDR3 is TGTGCCAGTAGTATTCTAACGGGGGGTCGAAACACTGAAGCTTTCTTT. Amino acids: CASSILTGGRNTEAFF.

The chain has TRBV29-1 and TRBJ2-2; 9 bases agree with TRBD1. Unmatched junction bases numbered 8, after V lost 7 bases and J lost 5 bases. Germline V lookup: CDR1 SQVTM, CDR2 ANQGSEA. The CDR3 runs 14 residues. This CDR3 reads CSAIGTGRTGELFF. CDR3 nucleotides: TGCAGCGCTATAGGGACAGGGAGGACCGGGGAGCTGTTTTTT.

Only a few counts were recorded for this clone. The chain employs TRBV14 and TRBJ2-7; D not certain. Trimming left V 0 bases short and J 3 bases short, with 6 bases between. The CDR3 contains 13 residues. Germline V gene lookup returns CDR1 SGHDN and CDR2 FVKESK. The CDR3 bases are TGTGCCAGCAGCCAAGAAATTAACTACGAGCAGTACTTC. It is translated as CASSQEINYEQYF.

This chain connects TRBV21-1 to TRBJ1-2; the table's D call of TRBD1 was not tested on the DNA. TRBV21-1 is labeled a pseudogene. The length of the CDR3 is 13 residues. CDR3 nucleotides: TGTGCCAGCAGCCCTGGACAGAACTATGGCTACACCTTC. This gives the protein CASSPGQNYGYTF.

The chain couples TRBV6-1 to TRBJ1-1; a weak D match, TRBD1 (5 bases). The CDR3 spans 15 residues. Germline V gene sequence: CDR1 MNHNS, CDR2 SASEGT. The V and J ends lost 0 bases and 2 bases respectively, with 10 bases between them. The CDR3 loop is CASSEAGRVNTEAFF. CDR3 DNA sequence: TGTGCCAGCAGTGAAGCAGGCAGGGTAAACACTGAAGCTTTCTTT.

The chain uses TRBV28 and TRBJ2-7; weak D call: TRBD1 (6 bases). The CDR3 loop spans 17 amino acids. V was trimmed by 4 bases and J by 2 bases, leaving 21 bases between them. Germline V lookup: CDR1 MDHEN, CDR2 SYDVKM. CDR3 nucleotide sequence: TGTGCCAGCAGTTCCTCGGACAGAGGAGCAGCCCCCTACGAGCAGTACTTC. This codes for CASSSSDRGAAPYEQYF.

V gene TRBV6-5 combines with J gene TRBJ1-1; weak D call: TRBD1 (5 bases). There are 13 residues in the CDR3. The V gene lost 2 bases and the J gene lost 5 bases, with 9 bases spanning the gap. The germline V gene encodes CDR1 MNHEY and CDR2 SVGAGI. The CDR3 DNA sequence: TGTGCCAGCAGTTACGGGGGGAGGACTGAAGCTTTCTTT. It specifies CASSYGGRTEAFF.

The genes are TRBV19 and TRBJ2-5; D ambiguous. The V end was cut by 5 bases, the J end by 0 bases, with 7 bases between. Germline V gives CDR1 LNHDA, CDR2 SQIVND (reference sequence). The CDR3 totals 13 residues. CDR3 DNA: TGTGCCAGTAGTGTGGCGGACCAAGAGACCCAGTACTTC. It yields the protein CASSVADQETQYF.